Listed below are T cell receptor beta chains from one sample, sequenced in a study of a mutant IDH1 vaccine in newly diagnosed glioma. No antigens are known for them. Libraries were prepared by immunoSEQ multiplex PCR; TCRdb keeps only in-frame clonotypes and omits some of them. Counted here are about 64,000 clones, around 85% occurring once; the ten biggest clones make up about 9.4%. The specimen comprised PBMCs, sampled from a glioma patient whose treatment included an IDH1 peptide vaccine. All receptors derive from a woman aged 45-65 years with glioma. CDR3s include the opening cysteine and the closing phenylalanine or tryptophan. Fields, in order: V gene, D gene, clone size, J gene, CDR3 DNA, CDR3 protein. A D gene is named only where the DNA matches it firmly. Size is stated for part of the rows, as once, few or many counts, or as a class when the clone is expanded.

v_call: TRBV27
d_call: NA
clone_size: NA
j_call: TRBJ2-7
cdr3_nt: TGTGCCAGCAGTTTTCGGCAGAACTACGAGCAGTACTTC
cdr3_aa: CASSFRQNYEQYF

v_call: TRBV6-4
d_call: NA
clone_size: NA
j_call: TRBJ1-2
cdr3_nt: TGTGCCAGCAGTGTAAGGATGGACGGATACTATGGCTACACCTTC
cdr3_aa: CASSVRMDGYYGYTF

v_call: TRBV7-2
d_call: NA
clone_size: NA
j_call: TRBJ2-7
cdr3_nt: TGTGCCAGCAGCCCAATGCAGGGGGGCTACGAGCAGTACTTC
cdr3_aa: CASSPMQGGYEQYF

v_call: TRBV19
d_call: NA
clone_size: NA
j_call: TRBJ2-2
cdr3_nt: TGTGCCAGTACACGCGCAGGGGACACCGGGGAGCTGTTTTTT
cdr3_aa: CASTRAGDTGELFF

v_call: TRBV7-2
d_call: TRBD2
clone_size: NA
j_call: TRBJ2-1
cdr3_nt: TGTGCCAGCAGCTTATGGGGTCCCTTAGCGGGGGATGAGCAGTTCTTC
cdr3_aa: CASSLWGPLAGDEQFF

v_call: TRBV29-1
d_call: NA
clone_size: NA
j_call: TRBJ2-7
cdr3_nt: TGCAGCGTTGGGGAAGCGGGGACAAAACGGCACGAGCAGTACTTC
cdr3_aa: CSVGEAGTKRHEQYF

v_call: TRBV4-2
d_call: NA
clone_size: NA
j_call: TRBJ1-5
cdr3_nt: TGTGCCAGCAGCCAAGATGCAGGGAGCAATCAGCCCCAGCATTTT
cdr3_aa: CASSQDAGSNQPQHF

v_call: TRBV19
d_call: TRBD1
clone_size: NA
j_call: TRBJ1-2
cdr3_nt: TGTGCCAGTAGTATCACAGGGGTAAACTATGGCTACACCTTC
cdr3_aa: CASSITGVNYGYTF

v_call: TRBV5-1
d_call: NA
clone_size: NA
j_call: TRBJ2-7
cdr3_nt: TGCGCCAGCAGACCCGCGACAGTAAGCTCCTACGAGCAGTACTTC
cdr3_aa: CASRPATVSSYEQYF

v_call: TRBV9
d_call: TRBD1
clone_size: NA
j_call: TRBJ1-2
cdr3_nt: TGTGCCAGCAGCCCCAGTGGGACAGGGTTTGGGTATGGCTACACCTTC
cdr3_aa: CASSPSGTGFGYGYTF

v_call: TRBV10-3
d_call: NA
clone_size: NA
j_call: TRBJ2-3
cdr3_nt: TGTGCCATCAGTACAACAGGTTTAGATACGCAGTATTTT
cdr3_aa: CAISTTGLDTQYF

v_call: TRBV7-9
d_call: NA
clone_size: NA
j_call: TRBJ1-4
cdr3_nt: TGTGCCAGCAGCCCGGGGGGTAATGAAAAACTGTTTTTT
cdr3_aa: CASSPGGNEKLFF

v_call: TRBV14
d_call: NA
clone_size: NA
j_call: TRBJ1-2
cdr3_nt: TGTGCCAGCAGCCAAGATATGGGAGGTGGCTACACCTTC
cdr3_aa: CASSQDMGGGYTF

v_call: TRBV6-1
d_call: TRBD1
clone_size: NA
j_call: TRBJ1-2
cdr3_nt: TGTGCCAGCCTTAGGGGGCCAGACTATGGCTACACCTTC
cdr3_aa: CASLRGPDYGYTF

v_call: TRBV2
d_call: NA
clone_size: NA
j_call: TRBJ1-4
cdr3_nt: TGTGCCAGCATCCCGGAGGCTCCGGGAACAACTAATGAAAAACTGTTTTTT
cdr3_aa: CASIPEAPGTTNEKLFF

v_call: TRBV7-9
d_call: TRBD1
clone_size: NA
j_call: TRBJ1-1
cdr3_nt: TGTGCCAGCAGTCGGACAGGGGCGAGCACTGAAGCTTTCTTT
cdr3_aa: CASSRTGASTEAFF

v_call: TRBV4-2
d_call: NA
clone_size: NA
j_call: TRBJ2-2
cdr3_nt: TGTGCCAGCAGCCAAGATAGAATAGGCTCTAACACCGGGGAGCTGTTTTTT
cdr3_aa: CASSQDRIGSNTGELFF

v_call: TRBV7-9
d_call: NA
clone_size: NA
j_call: TRBJ2-5
cdr3_nt: TGTGCCAGCAGCTTAACAGGGCTTGGGGAGACCCAGTACTTC
cdr3_aa: CASSLTGLGETQYF

v_call: TRBV6-1
d_call: TRBD2
clone_size: NA
j_call: TRBJ2-3
cdr3_nt: TGTGCCAGCAGTGTCTCTAGCGGGGGGGCCGGGGATACGCAGTATTTT
cdr3_aa: CASSVSSGGAGDTQYF

v_call: TRBV2
d_call: NA
clone_size: NA
j_call: TRBJ1-2
cdr3_nt: TGTGCCAGCAGTGGATTGACAGCTAACTATGGCTACACCTTC
cdr3_aa: CASSGLTANYGYTF

v_call: TRBV6-6
d_call: NA
clone_size: NA
j_call: TRBJ2-5
cdr3_nt: TGTGCCAGCAGTCTTATGGAGACCCAGTACTTC
cdr3_aa: CASSLMETQYF

v_call: TRBV5-1
d_call: NA
clone_size: once
j_call: TRBJ2-2
cdr3_nt: TGCGCCAGCAGCTTGGAGCCTCGCGGCATGGCCGGGGAGCTGTTTTTT
cdr3_aa: CASSLEPRGMAGELFF

v_call: TRBV4-2
d_call: NA
clone_size: few
j_call: TRBJ1-4
cdr3_nt: TGTGCCAGCAGCCAAGTTTCGGGGGCAACTAATGAAAAACTGTTTTTT
cdr3_aa: CASSQVSGATNEKLFF

v_call: TRBV27
d_call: NA
clone_size: NA
j_call: TRBJ1-6
cdr3_nt: TGTGCCAGCAGAGAATCGGGTTCACCCCTCCACTTT
cdr3_aa: CASRESGSPLHF

v_call: TRBV19
d_call: NA
clone_size: NA
j_call: TRBJ1-1
cdr3_nt: TGTGCCAGTAGTATAGGGGGTCCTAACACTGAAGCTTTCTTT
cdr3_aa: CASSIGGPNTEAFF

v_call: TRBV7-2
d_call: NA
clone_size: NA
j_call: TRBJ2-7
cdr3_nt: TGTGCCAGCAGCGCCAGGGACACCTTTTCCTACGAGCAGTACTTC
cdr3_aa: CASSARDTFSYEQYF

v_call: TRBV11-3
d_call: TRBD2
clone_size: NA
j_call: TRBJ2-1
cdr3_nt: TGTGCCAGCAGCTTCCACGGGGGGAGCGGGGTAGTGTACAATGAGCAGTTCTTC
cdr3_aa: CASSFHGGSGVVYNEQFF

v_call: TRBV6-1
d_call: NA
clone_size: NA
j_call: TRBJ1-2
cdr3_nt: TGTGCCAGCAGTGAAGCGCAATCCTCTAACTATGGCTACACCTTC
cdr3_aa: CASSEAQSSNYGYTF

v_call: TRBV11-2
d_call: NA
clone_size: NA
j_call: TRBJ2-5
cdr3_nt: TGTGCCAGCAGCCAATCCCTGGGCGGGCAAGAGACCCAGTACTTC
cdr3_aa: CASSQSLGGQETQYF

v_call: TRBV5-6
d_call: NA
clone_size: NA
j_call: TRBJ1-1
cdr3_nt: TGTGCCAGCAGTCGGATCGGGAGGGATCCTGAAGCTTTCTTT
cdr3_aa: CASSRIGRDPEAFF

v_call: TRBV9
d_call: NA
clone_size: NA
j_call: TRBJ1-4
cdr3_nt: TGTGCCAGCAGCGTAGGGGAGAAAGAAAAACTGTTTTTT
cdr3_aa: CASSVGEKEKLFF

v_call: TRBV6-1
d_call: NA
clone_size: NA
j_call: TRBJ1-5
cdr3_nt: TGTGCCAGCAGCCTGTGGGGGGTTCAGCCCCAGCATTTT
cdr3_aa: CASSLWGVQPQHF

v_call: TRBV9
d_call: TRBD1
clone_size: NA
j_call: TRBJ2-2
cdr3_nt: TGTGCCAGCAGCGTAGATCCCCCGGGACAGGGGCCTGACGGGGAGCTGTTTTTT
cdr3_aa: CASSVDPPGQGPDGELFF

v_call: TRBV25-1
d_call: TRBD1
clone_size: NA
j_call: TRBJ2-5
cdr3_nt: TGTGCCAGCAGCGGGACAGGGGGGCAAGAGACCCAGTACTTC
cdr3_aa: CASSGTGGQETQYF

v_call: TRBV2
d_call: TRBD1
clone_size: NA
j_call: TRBJ1-4
cdr3_nt: TGTGCCAGCAGCGATACAGGGGGCGAAAAACTGTTTTTT
cdr3_aa: CASSDTGGEKLFF

v_call: TRBV27
d_call: NA
clone_size: NA
j_call: TRBJ2-3
cdr3_nt: TGTGCCAGCAGTTTAGCGGCGGGGCGGAAGGGAGATACGCAGTATTTT
cdr3_aa: CASSLAAGRKGDTQYF

v_call: TRBV5-6
d_call: NA
clone_size: few
j_call: TRBJ1-6
cdr3_nt: TGTGCCAGCAGCACCTGGGGGGGGCAGGGCGCCTCACCCCTCCACTTT
cdr3_aa: CASSTWGGQGASPLHF

v_call: TRBV30
d_call: NA
clone_size: NA
j_call: TRBJ2-7
cdr3_nt: TGTGCCTGGAGACAGGTCCTCTCCTACGAGCAGTACTTC
cdr3_aa: CAWRQVLSYEQYF

v_call: TRBV29-1
d_call: TRBD2
clone_size: NA
j_call: TRBJ2-2
cdr3_nt: TGCAGCGTTGAGGGGGGGGAAATGGCCGGGGAGCTGTTTTTT
cdr3_aa: CSVEGGEMAGELFF

v_call: TRBV2
d_call: NA
clone_size: few
j_call: TRBJ2-7
cdr3_nt: TGTGCCAGCAGGAAGGTCCCCTACGAGCAGTACTTC
cdr3_aa: CASRKVPYEQYF

v_call: TRBV28
d_call: NA
clone_size: NA
j_call: TRBJ1-1
cdr3_nt: TGTGCCAGCAGTATTCAGGAGAACACTGAAGCTTTCTTT
cdr3_aa: CASSIQENTEAFF

v_call: TRBV5-1
d_call: NA
clone_size: NA
j_call: TRBJ2-1
cdr3_nt: TGCGCCAGCAGCTTGGGTAGTCGTAGCTCCTACAATGAGCAGTTCTTC
cdr3_aa: CASSLGSRSSYNEQFF